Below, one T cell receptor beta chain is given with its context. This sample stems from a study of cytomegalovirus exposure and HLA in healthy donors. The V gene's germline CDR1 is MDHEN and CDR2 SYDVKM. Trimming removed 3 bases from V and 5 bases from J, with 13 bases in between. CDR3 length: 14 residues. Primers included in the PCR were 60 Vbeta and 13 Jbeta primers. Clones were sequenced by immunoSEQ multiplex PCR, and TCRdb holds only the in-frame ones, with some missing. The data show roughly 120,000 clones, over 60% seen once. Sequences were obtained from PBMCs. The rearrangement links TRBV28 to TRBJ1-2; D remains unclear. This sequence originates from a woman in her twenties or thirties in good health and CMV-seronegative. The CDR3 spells CASSFGGSRYGYTF. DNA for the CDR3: TGTGCCAGCAGTTTCGGCGGTTCAAGGTATGGCTACACCTTC.